This T cell receptor (beta chain) was recovered during a study of OX40 agonist ivuxolimab in advanced cancers. Produced via immunoSEQ multiplex PCR; TCRdb's table is partial and in-frame only. Of fewer than 50,000 clones listed, roughly nine tenths are singletons. The J segment lost 4 bases and the V segment lost 9 bases, leaving 9 bases of the junction unmatched. Per germline, CDR1 MNHEY and CDR2 SMNVEV (reference sequence). The CDR3 extends over 15 amino acids. The V and J genes are TRBV27 and TRBJ2-2; 9 bases are a match to TRBD2. The TCR sequence derives from an adult with an advanced solid tumor such as melanoma, head and neck, liver or kidney cancer. The sequencing here drew on CD4+ or CD8+ T cells sorted from blood, taken in a trial of the OX40 agonist ivuxolimab. This chain's CDR3 is CASRIAGVGTGELFF. In nucleotides, the CDR3 is TGTGCCAGTAGGATAGCGGGAGTGGGCACCGGGGAGCTGTTTTTT.